The T cell receptor (beta chain) under discussion was sequenced for a study of T cell changes during pregnancy in multiple sclerosis. The assay was immunoSEQ multiplex PCR, and TCRdb's table has in-frame clones only and misses some. The data hold about 93,000 clones, with 90% to 95% observed a single time. The CDR3 length is 15 residues. Trimming cost V 4 bases and J 3 bases; bases outside gene matches: 6. In germline, CDR1 is SGHNT, CDR2 YENEEA. This sequence originates from a female donor in good health, enrolled as a control in a pregnancy study. The source material was peripheral blood, sampled after pregnancy. The V gene is TRBV11-3, the J gene TRBJ2-7, with 10 bases identical to TRBD1. CDR3 residues: CASSSGDRGFYEQYF. In DNA, the CDR3 is TGTGCCAGCAGCTCAGGGGACAGGGGCTTCTACGAGCAGTACTTC.